This T cell receptor (beta chain) appears in the sequencing data of a study of human T cells and chemical hapten exposure. Study-level results: Large CDR3 similarity clusters arose significantly more often from expanded TCRs than from controls. The number of TCRs over 1 in 1000 frequency stayed unchanged after DPC.

This clonotype was observed a few times. Its specificity is not known. The time point: patch test 3, about 24 weeks after DPC sensitization. Stated treatment: therapeutic diphenylcyclopropenone sensitization with weekly scalp DPC. The template was total RNA from unfractionated whole blood. TCRdb called the RACE reads again in MiXCR, with one record for every CDR3 protein. The sample records around 40,000 distinct CDR3 sequences, about an eighth being singletons. Germline lookup yields CDR1 SGHRS and CDR2 YFSETQ. V gave up 0 bases and J gave up 2 bases; unmatched junction bases: 10. This CDR3 spans 18 amino acids.

Sequencing used whole blood, obtained in connection with sensitization to the hapten diphenylcyclopropenone (DPC). V is TRBV5-1 and J is TRBJ2-3; TRBD1 agrees at 9 bases. This clonotype originated in a woman in her 40s with alopecia areata. Some clones in this sample may be carry-over from other donors' samples. The CDR3 coding sequence is TGCGCCAGCAGCTTGGGGACAGGGGAGTTTCGGGTCACAGATACGCAGTATTTT. Protein: CASSLGTGEFRVTDTQYF.